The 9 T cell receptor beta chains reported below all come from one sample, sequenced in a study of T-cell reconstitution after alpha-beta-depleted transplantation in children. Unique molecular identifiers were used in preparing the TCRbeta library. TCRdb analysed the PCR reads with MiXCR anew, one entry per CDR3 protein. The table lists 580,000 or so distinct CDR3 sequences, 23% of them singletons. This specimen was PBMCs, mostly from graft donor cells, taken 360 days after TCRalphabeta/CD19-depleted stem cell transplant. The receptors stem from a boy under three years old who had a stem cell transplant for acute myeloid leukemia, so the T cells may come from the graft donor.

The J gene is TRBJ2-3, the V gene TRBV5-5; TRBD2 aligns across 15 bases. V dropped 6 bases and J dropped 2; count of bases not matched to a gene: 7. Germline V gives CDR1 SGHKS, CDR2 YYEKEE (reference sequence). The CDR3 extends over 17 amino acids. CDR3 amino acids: CASNYGLAGGLTDTQYF. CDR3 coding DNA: TGTGCCAGCAACTACGGACTAGCGGGGGGGCTCACAGATACGCAGTATTTT.

CDR3 DNA sequence: TGTGCCAGTGCCCCTGTGGGGCTGGCCACTGAAGCTTTCTTT. Encoded protein: CASAPVGLATEAFF. The rearrangement uses TRBV19 and TRBJ1-1, with D perhaps matching TRBD1 (5 bases). Germline CDR1 reads LNHDA; CDR2 reads SQIVND (reference sequence). This CDR3 contains 14 residues. V was trimmed by 8 bases and J by 4 bases, leaving 17 bases between them.

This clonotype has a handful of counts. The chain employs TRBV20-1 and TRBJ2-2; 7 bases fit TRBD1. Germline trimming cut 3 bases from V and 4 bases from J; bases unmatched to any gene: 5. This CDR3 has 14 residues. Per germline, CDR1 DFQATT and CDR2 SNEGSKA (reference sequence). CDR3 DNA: TGCAGTGCTAGGACAGGGTCGGGCACCGGGGAGCTGTTTTTT. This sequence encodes CSARTGSGTGELFF.

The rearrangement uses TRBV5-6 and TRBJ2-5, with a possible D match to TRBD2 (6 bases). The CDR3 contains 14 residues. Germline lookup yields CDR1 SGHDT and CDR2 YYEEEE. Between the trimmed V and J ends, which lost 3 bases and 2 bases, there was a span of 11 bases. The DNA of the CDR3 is TGTGCCAGCAGCTCTTTTGGGGGGCAAGAGACCCAGTACTTC. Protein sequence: CASSSFGGQETQYF.

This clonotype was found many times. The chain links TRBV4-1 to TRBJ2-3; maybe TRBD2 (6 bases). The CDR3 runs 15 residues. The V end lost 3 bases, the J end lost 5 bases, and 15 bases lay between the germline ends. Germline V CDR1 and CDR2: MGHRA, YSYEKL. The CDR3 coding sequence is TGCGCCAGCAGCCACGGGAGTCCTGGGGGAGATACGCAGTATTTT. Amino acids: CASSHGSPGGDTQYF.

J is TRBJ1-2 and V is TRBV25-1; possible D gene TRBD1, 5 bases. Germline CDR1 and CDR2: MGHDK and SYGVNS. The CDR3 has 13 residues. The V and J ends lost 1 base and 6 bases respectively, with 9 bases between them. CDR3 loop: CASSEWGFDGYTF. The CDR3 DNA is TGTGCCAGCAGTGAATGGGGGTTCGATGGCTACACCTTC.

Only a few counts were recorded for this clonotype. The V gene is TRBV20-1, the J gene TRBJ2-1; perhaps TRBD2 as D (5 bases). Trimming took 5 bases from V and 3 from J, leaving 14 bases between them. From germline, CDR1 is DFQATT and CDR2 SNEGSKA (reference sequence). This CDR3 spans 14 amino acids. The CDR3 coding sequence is TGCAGTGCTTTCCCGATCGGGGTCTACAATGAGCAGTTCTTC. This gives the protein CSAFPIGVYNEQFF.

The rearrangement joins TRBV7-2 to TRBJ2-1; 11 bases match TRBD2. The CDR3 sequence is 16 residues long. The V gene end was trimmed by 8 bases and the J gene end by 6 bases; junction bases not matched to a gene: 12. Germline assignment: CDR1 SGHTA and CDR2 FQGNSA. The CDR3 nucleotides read TGTGCCAGCGTCATAGCGGGGGGGCCTTCCGTCAATGAGCAGTTCTTC. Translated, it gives CASVIAGGPSVNEQFF.

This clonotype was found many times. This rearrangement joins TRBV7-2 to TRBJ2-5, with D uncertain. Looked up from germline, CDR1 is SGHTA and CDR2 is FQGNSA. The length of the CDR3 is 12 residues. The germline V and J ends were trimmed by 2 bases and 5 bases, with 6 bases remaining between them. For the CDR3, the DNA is TGTGCCAGCAGCTTAAAAGTGGAGACCCAGTACTTC. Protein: CASSLKVETQYF.